This T cell receptor beta chain was captured in a study of beta chain features in type 1 diabetes. Only a few counts were recorded for this clone. Of the isolated RNA, all was reverse transcribed, and so the sequenced material was expressed TCRB transcripts. Sequencing was performed with immunoSEQ multiplex PCR; in TCRdb, only in-frame clones are kept and a portion is missing. The sample has roughly 330,000 clones, 9.5% to 11% seen once. The sequence was collected from a woman aged 25-40 years in good health. The sample consisted of naive CD4+ T cells from blood.

CDR3 sequence reads: CASSYSILAGVEQYF. The CDR3 DNA sequence: TGTGCCAGCAGTTACTCGATACTAGCGGGAGTCGAGCAGTACTTC. The rearrangement joins TRBV6-5 to TRBJ2-7; 11 nucleotides match TRBD2. There are 15 residues in the CDR3. With 0 bases clipped from V and 6 bases from J, the junction kept 4 bases outside the gene matches. CDR1 MNHEY and CDR2 SVGAGI come from the germline V gene.